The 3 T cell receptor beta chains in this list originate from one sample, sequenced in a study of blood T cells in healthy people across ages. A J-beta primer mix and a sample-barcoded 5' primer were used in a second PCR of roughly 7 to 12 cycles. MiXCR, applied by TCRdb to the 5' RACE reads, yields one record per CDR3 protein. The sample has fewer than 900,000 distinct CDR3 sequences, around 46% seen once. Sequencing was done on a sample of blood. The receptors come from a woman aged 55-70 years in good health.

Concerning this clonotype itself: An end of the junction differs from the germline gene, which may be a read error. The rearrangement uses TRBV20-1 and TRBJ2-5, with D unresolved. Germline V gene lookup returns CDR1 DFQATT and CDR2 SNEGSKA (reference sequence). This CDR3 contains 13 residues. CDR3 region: CSARYSGSEAQYF. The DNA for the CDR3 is TGCAGTGCTAGATATAGTGGTTCAGAGGCCCAGTACTTC.

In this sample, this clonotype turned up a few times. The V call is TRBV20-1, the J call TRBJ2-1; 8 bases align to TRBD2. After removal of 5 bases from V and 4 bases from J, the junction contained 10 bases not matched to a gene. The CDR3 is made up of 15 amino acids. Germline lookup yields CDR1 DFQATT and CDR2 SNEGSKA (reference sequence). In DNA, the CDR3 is TGCAGTGCTGTCCCAGCGGGGGATTGGTACAATGAGCAGTTCTTC. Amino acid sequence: CSAVPAGDWYNEQFF.

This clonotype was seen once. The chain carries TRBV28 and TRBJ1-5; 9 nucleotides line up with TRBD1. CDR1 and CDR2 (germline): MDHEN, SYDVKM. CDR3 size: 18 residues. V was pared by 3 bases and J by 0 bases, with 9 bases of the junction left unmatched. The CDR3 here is CASSFHLDRGYSNQPQHF. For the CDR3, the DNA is TGTGCCAGCAGTTTTCATTTGGACAGGGGATATAGCAATCAGCCCCAGCATTTT.